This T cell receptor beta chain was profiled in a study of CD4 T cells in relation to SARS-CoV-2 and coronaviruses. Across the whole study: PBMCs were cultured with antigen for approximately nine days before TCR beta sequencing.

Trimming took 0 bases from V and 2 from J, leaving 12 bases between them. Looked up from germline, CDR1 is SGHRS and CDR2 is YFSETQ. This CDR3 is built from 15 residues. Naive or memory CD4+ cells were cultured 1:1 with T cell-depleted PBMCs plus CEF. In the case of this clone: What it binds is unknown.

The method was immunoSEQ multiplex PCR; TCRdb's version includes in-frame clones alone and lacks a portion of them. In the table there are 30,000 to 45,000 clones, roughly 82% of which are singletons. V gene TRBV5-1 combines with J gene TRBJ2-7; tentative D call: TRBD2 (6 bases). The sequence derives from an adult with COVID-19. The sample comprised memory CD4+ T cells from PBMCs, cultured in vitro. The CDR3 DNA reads TGCGCCAGCAGCTTGGTCGGGAGAGGCGCCTACGAGCAGTACTTC. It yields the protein CASSLVGRGAYEQYF.